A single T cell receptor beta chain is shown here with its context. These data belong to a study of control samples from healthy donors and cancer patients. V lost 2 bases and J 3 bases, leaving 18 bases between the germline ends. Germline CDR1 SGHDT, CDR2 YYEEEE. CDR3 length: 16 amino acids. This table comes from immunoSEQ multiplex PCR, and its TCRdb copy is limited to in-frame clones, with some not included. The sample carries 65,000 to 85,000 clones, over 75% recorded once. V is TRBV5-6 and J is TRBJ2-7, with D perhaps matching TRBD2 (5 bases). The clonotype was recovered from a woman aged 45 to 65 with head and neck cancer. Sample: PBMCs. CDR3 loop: CASSLSHDGGDYEQYF. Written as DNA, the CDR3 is TGTGCCAGCAGCTTATCACACGACGGAGGCGACTACGAGCAGTACTTC.